The 17 T cell receptor beta chains presented below share a single source sample, sequenced in a study of shared clonotypes between healthy human individuals. Libraries were prepared by immunoSEQ multiplex PCR; TCRdb keeps only in-frame clonotypes and omits some of them. The sample has roughly 1.4 million clones, approximately 98.5% seen once. Material for sequencing was naive CD4+ T cells sorted from blood. The subset was: CD45RA+ positively selected. These receptors were obtained from a man aged 30 to 39 in good health.

Worth noting for this clone: This CDR3 is also generated by other DNA sequences in the sample. The rearrangement uses TRBV5-1 and TRBJ2-3, with D perhaps matching TRBD1 or TRBD2 (5 bases each). Germline lookup yields CDR1 SGHRS and CDR2 YFSETQ. CDR3 length equals 13 residues. With 4 bases removed from V and 4 bases from J, the gap between germline ends came to 10 bases. CDR3 DNA: TGCGCCAGCAGCCGGACGGGGCCAGATACGCAGTATTTT. Protein product: CASSRTGPDTQYF.

This chain connects TRBV10-2 to TRBJ1-3; D possibly corresponds to TRBD1 (5 bases). The CDR3 consists of 17 residues. V was clipped by 5 bases and J by 0 bases, with 17 bases between them. The germline V gene has CDR1 WSHSY and CDR2 SAAADI. The CDR3 DNA follows: TGCGCCAGCAGTAGTCTTCGACAGCCGTCCTCTGGAAACACCATATATTTT. This sequence encodes CASSSLRQPSSGNTIYF.

This clone was recorded only once. This chain joins TRBV29-1 and TRBJ2-1, with 9 nucleotides matching TRBD2. Germline V gene data show CDR1 as SQVTM and CDR2 as ANQGSEA. After removal of 3 bases from V and 3 bases from J, the junction contained 3 bases not matched to a gene. This CDR3 is 14 amino acids long. DNA for the CDR3: TGCAGCGTTGATCTAGCGGGGTACTACAATGAGCAGTTCTTC. Translating it yields CSVDLAGYYNEQFF.

The chain has TRBV29-1 and TRBJ1-1; D remains unclear. Per germline, CDR1 SQVTM and CDR2 ANQGSEA. The CDR3 loop spans 13 amino acids. Trimming cost V 5 bases and J 0 bases, with 10 bases left between them. The chain's CDR3 is CSVSRMMNTEAFF. CDR3 nucleotides: TGCAGCGTTTCTCGAATGATGAACACTGAAGCTTTCTTT. The whole variable domain, filled in from reference TRBV29-1 and TRBJ1-1, reads SAVISQKPSRDICQRGTSLTIQCQVDSQVTMMFWYRQQPGQSLTLIATANQGSEATYESGFVIDKFPISRPNLTFSTLTVSNMSPEDSSIYLCSVSRMMNTEAFFGQGTRLTVV.

The chain employs TRBV6-5 and TRBJ2-4; TRBD2 might be the D (6 bases). CDR1 is MNHEY, CDR2 SVGAGI, per germline. This CDR3 spans 15 amino acids. Between the trimmed V and J ends, which lost 8 bases and 5 bases, there was a span of 19 bases. This chain's CDR3 is CASGSGGFSQNIQYF. The CDR3 DNA sequence: TGTGCCAGCGGATCCGGGGGATTCTCCCAAAACATTCAGTACTTC.

The J gene is TRBJ2-1, the V gene TRBV10-3; D is tentatively TRBD1 or TRBD2 (5 bases each). Trimming left V 5 bases short and J 12 bases short, with 11 bases between. The CDR3 spans 11 residues. The germline gives CDR1 ENHRY, CDR2 SYGVKD. The CDR3 region is CAISKGELQFF. CDR3 bases: TGTGCCATCAGTAAAGGGGAGTTGCAGTTCTTC.

The chain combines TRBV9 with TRBJ2-7, with TRBD2 matching 8 bases. The CDR3 consists of 15 residues. The ends lost 4 bases at V and 0 bases at J; junction bases unmatched: 6. CDR1 SGDLS and CDR2 YYNGEE come from the germline V gene. CDR3 region: CASSQLAASSYEQYF. CDR3 coding DNA: TGTGCCAGCAGCCAACTAGCGGCAAGCTCCTACGAGCAGTACTTC.

This chain uses TRBV15 with TRBJ2-1, with 12 bases matching TRBD2. The CDR3 consists of 16 residues. Germline V CDR1 and CDR2: LNHNV, YYDKDF (reference sequence). Trimming removed 1 base from V and 8 bases from J; junction bases left unmatched: 6. The CDR3: CATSRGLAGDYDEQFF. The CDR3 region has the DNA TGTGCCACCAGCAGAGGACTAGCGGGAGATTACGATGAGCAGTTCTTC.

This chain connects TRBV27 to TRBJ2-7; no clear D gene. CDR3 size: 16 residues. V dropped 2 bases and J dropped 1 base, with 15 bases sitting between them. The germline CDR1 and CDR2 sequences are MNHEY and SMNVEV (reference sequence). The CDR3 DNA sequence: TGTGCCAGCAGTTTAGAGCCCAGGACGGGTTCCTACGAGCAGTACTTC. Translating gives CASSLEPRTGSYEQYF.

This sequence joins TRBV11-3 and TRBJ2-2, with D possibly being TRBD1 (6 bases). The V gene's germline CDR1 is SGHNT and CDR2 YENEEA. The CDR3 totals 16 residues. V lost 5 bases and J 3 bases, leaving 16 bases between the germline ends. CDR3 sequence (DNA): TGTGCCAGCAGCCCCCGTGGGGGCCGGGACACCGGGGAGCTGTTTTTT. Translated: CASSPRGGRDTGELFF.

The chain links TRBV7-2 to TRBJ2-7; 9 positions agree with TRBD1. J gave up 5 bases and V 2 bases, and 16 bases lay outside the gene matches. Germline V CDR1 and CDR2: SGHTA, FQGNSA. There are 18 residues in the CDR3. This CDR3 is CASSLRIARGQGRHEQYF. The CDR3 DNA reads as TGTGCCAGCAGCTTAAGAATAGCACGAGGACAGGGGCGACACGAGCAGTACTTC.

This clone was recorded only once. V is TRBV6-5 and J is TRBJ1-2, with 9 bases fitting TRBD1. CDR3 size: 15 residues. V dropped 7 bases and J dropped 3; count of bases not matched to a gene: 9. Germline CDR1 MNHEY, CDR2 SVGAGI. Written as DNA, the CDR3 is TGTGCCAGCAATAAACGACAGGGGGAGTACTATGGCTACACCTTC. This translates into CASNKRQGEYYGYTF.

In the case of this clone: Other DNA sequences within the sample encode an identical CDR3. The CDR3 loop reads CASSPSGTYEQYF. In nucleotides, the CDR3 is TGTGCCAGCTCACCAAGTGGTACTTACGAGCAGTACTTC. The chain couples TRBV18 to TRBJ2-7, with unresolved D. V was shortened by 2 bases and J by 4 bases, with 9 bases between the two germline ends. The CDR3 length is 13 residues. CDR1 KGHSH and CDR2 LQKENI come from the germline V gene. The entire variable domain, with the rest obtained from reference TRBV18 and TRBJ2-7, is as follows: NAGVMQNPRHLVRRRGQEARLRCSPMKGHSHVYWYRQLPEEGLKFMVYLQKENIIDESGMPKERFSAEFPKEGPSILRIQQVVRGDSAAYFCASSPSGTYEQYFGPGTRLTVT.

V gene TRBV9 combines with J gene TRBJ2-2; the match to TRBD2 covers 7 bases. The CDR3 consists of 16 residues. Germline CDR1 is SGDLS and CDR2 is YYNGEE. Unmatched junction bases numbered 10, after V lost 4 bases and J lost 4 bases. Here the CDR3 DNA reads TGTGCCAGCAGCCACTCGCCGGGAGGCATCACCGGGGAGCTGTTTTTT. Translating it yields CASSHSPGGITGELFF.

This chain's CDR3 is CASGLLGEQYF. CDR3 in DNA: TGTGCCAGCGGGCTTTTAGGGGAGCAGTACTTC. The chain links TRBV25-1 to TRBJ2-7; D ambiguous. The CDR3 loop spans 11 amino acids. The germline V and J ends were trimmed by 8 bases and 7 bases, with 12 bases remaining between them. Germline V gives CDR1 MGHDK, CDR2 SYGVNS.

This chain joins TRBV4-1 and TRBJ1-2, with D possibly being TRBD1 (5 bases). This CDR3 spans 15 amino acids. CDR1 MGHRA and CDR2 YSYEKL come from the germline V gene. Trimming pared 1 base from V and 4 bases from J, leaving 13 bases between. The CDR3 reads CASSQALRVSYGYTF. The DNA of the CDR3 is TGCGCCAGCAGCCAAGCTCTCAGGGTTAGCTATGGCTACACCTTC.

The chain is built from TRBV20-1 and TRBJ1-2; a possible D gene is TRBD1 (6 bases). The CDR3 extends over 11 amino acids. Trimming pared 8 bases from V and 7 bases from J, leaving 14 bases between. The germline V gene encodes CDR1 DFQATT and CDR2 SNEGSKA (reference sequence). CDR3 loop: CSPLQGTGYTF. The CDR3 region has the DNA TGCAGTCCACTTCAGGGGACTGGCTACACCTTC.